Listed below are T cell receptor beta chains from one sample, sequenced in a study of T cell repertoires in cytomegalovirus infection. Each CDR3 protein is one row after TCRdb ran MiXCR on the reads. The sample comprises hundreds of thousands of distinct CDR3 sequences, roughly 36% of which are singletons, and around a sixth rests with the top ten. No antigen is known for these receptors. Sequencing used cultured PBMCs, obtained from culture after CMV antigen stimulation. These receptors all come from a human donor in good health (CMV status not recorded). Some clones in this sample may be carry-over from other donors' samples. Each CDR3 is given with its conserved first and last residue. A D gene is named only where the DNA matches it firmly. Clone sizes are given selectively: once, few, many, or a class where the clone is expanded.

D	J	V	size	DNA	CDR3
TRBD2	TRBJ2-7	TRBV6-2/TRBV6-3	NA	TGTGCCAGCAGTTACTCGTGGACTAGCGGGAACTACGAGCAGTACTTC	CASSYSWTSGNYEQYF
NA	TRBJ1-5	TRBV12-3/TRBV12-4	few	TGTGCCAGCAGTTTAAGGAGCGGCAACAATCAGCCCCAGCATTTT	CASSLRSGNNQPQHF
TRBD1	TRBJ2-7	TRBV11-2	few	TGTGCCAGCAGCAGGACAGGGGCGCGTTTCCTTTACGAGCAGTACTTC	CASSRTGARFLYEQYF
NA	TRBJ2-7	TRBV7-4	NA	TGTGCCAGCAGCCCCCCCATAACCTACGAGCAGTACTTC	CASSPPITYEQYF
NA	TRBJ1-4	TRBV11-2	NA	TGTGCCAGCCAACGGGGCCCTAATGAAAAACTGTTTTTT	CASQRGPNEKLFF
NA	TRBJ2-5	TRBV7-2	NA	TGTGCCAGCAGCTTATGGGACTTAAAAGAGACCCAGTACTTC	CASSLWDLKETQYF
TRBD2	TRBJ2-3	TRBV11-2	few	TGTGCCAGCAGCTTATCAGTAGCGGGAGCAGATACGCAGTATTTT	CASSLSVAGADTQYF
NA	TRBJ2-3	TRBV7-6	NA	TGTGCCAGCAGCTTACGGATCCTCACAGATACGCAGTATTTT	CASSLRILTDTQYF
TRBD1	TRBJ1-6	TRBV27	few	TGTGCCAGCAGTTACAGGGGTCGGGAATCACCCCTCCACTTT	CASSYRGRESPLHF
TRBD2	TRBJ2-1	TRBV27	NA	TGTGCCACCCGCGCCGGGACTAGCTACAATGAGCAGTTCTTC	CATRAGTSYNEQFF
TRBD2	TRBJ2-3	TRBV10-3	few	TGTGCGGCCGCCCCGAGCGGGAGCGGGAGCACAGATACGCAGTATTTT	CAAAPSGSGSTDTQYF
TRBD2	TRBJ2-7	TRBV7-2	many	TGTGCCAGCAGCGGGACTAGCGGGAGTGCGTACGAGCAGTACTTC	CASSGTSGSAYEQYF
TRBD1	TRBJ2-5	TRBV29-1	NA	TGCAGCGTGGGGACAGAAGAGACCCAGTACTTC	CSVGTEETQYF
NA	TRBJ2-3	TRBV12-3/TRBV12-4	NA	TGTGCCAGCAGTAGAGGGACCATCACAGATACGCAGTATTTT	CASSRGTITDTQYF
NA	TRBJ2-3	TRBV7-9	few	TGTGCCAGCAGCTTAGCGAGTACGCAGTATTTT	CASSLASTQYF
TRBD1	TRBJ1-1	TRBV14	NA	TGTGCCAGCAACAAACAGGGGGAAGGGAACACTGAAGCTTTCTTT	CASNKQGEGNTEAFF
TRBD1	TRBJ2-1	TRBV24-1	NA	TGTGCCAGCACAGACCGGGACAGCTTCTCCAATGAGCAGTTCTTC	CASTDRDSFSNEQFF
TRBD1	TRBJ1-3	TRBV11-2	NA	TGTGCCAGCAGCATCGACAGGGTCTCTGGAAACACCATATATTTT	CASSIDRVSGNTIYF
TRBD2	TRBJ2-5	TRBV25-1	NA	TGTGCCAGCAGTGAATGGGCCGGGAGGAACAGACTCCAAGAGACCCAGTACTTC	CASSEWAGRNRLQETQYF
NA	TRBJ1-2	TRBV25-1	NA	TGTGCCAGCAGTGAATACGGTGACCGCTATGGCTACACCTTC	CASSEYGDRYGYTF
TRBD2	TRBJ2-1	TRBV11-2	NA	TGTGCCAGCAGCGCGAAACTAGCGGGAGAATCCAATGAGCAGTTCTTC	CASSAKLAGESNEQFF
TRBD1	TRBJ1-1	TRBV19	NA	TGTGCCACCGGACAGGGAAACATGAACACTGAAGCTTTCTTT	CATGQGNMNTEAFF
TRBD1	TRBJ1-2	TRBV7-4	NA	TGTGCCAGCAGCTTGGCAGGGGGCGCCTTTATTCATGGCTACACCTTC	CASSLAGGAFIHGYTF
TRBD1	TRBJ2-7	TRBV7-2	many	TGTGCCAGCAGCATGGGACAGAAGTACGAGCAGTACTTC	CASSMGQKYEQYF
NA	TRBJ1-3	TRBV7-6	many	TGTGCCAGCAGCCGAGTGGGGAGTCCAGGAACCCGTGGAAACACCATATATTTT	CASSRVGSPGTRGNTIYF
NA	TRBJ1-1	TRBV20-1	NA	TGCAGTGCTAGCGGGCAGGGCCGCCGGGCTTTCTTT	CSASGQGRRAFF
NA	TRBJ2-6	TRBV18	NA	TGTGCCAGCTCACCACCGTCAGGGACCTACTCTGGGGCCAACGTCCTGACTTTC	CASSPPSGTYSGANVLTF
NA	TRBJ1-1	TRBV7-9	few	TGTGCCAGCAGCTCCCGGGACACACTGAACACTGAAGCTTTCTTT	CASSSRDTLNTEAFF
TRBD2	TRBJ2-1	TRBV7-8	NA	TGTGCCAGCAGCGAGGGACTAGCGGGAGGCGCCCTACCCGACAATGAGCAGTTCTTC	CASSEGLAGGALPDNEQFF
TRBD2	TRBJ2-7	TRBV6-5	few	TGTGCCAGCAGTTATTTAGCGGGGGAGTATTACGAGCAGTACTTC	CASSYLAGEYYEQYF
NA	TRBJ2-5	TRBV27	few	TGTGCCAGCAGTTTATCTGAGGGCCCCTGGCCAGAGACCCAGTACTTC	CASSLSEGPWPETQYF
NA	TRBJ2-1	TRBV12-3/TRBV12-4	few	TGTGCCAGCAGTTTAGGACCTCGAAATCAGCAGTTCTTC	CASSLGPRNQQFF
NA	TRBJ1-3	TRBV11-2	few	TGTGCCAGCAGCTTCAATTTTTACTCTGGAAACACCATATATTTT	CASSFNFYSGNTIYF
NA	TRBJ1-2	TRBV7-2	many	TGTGCCAGCAGCTCCTCGGACAGATATGGCTACACCTTC	CASSSSDRYGYTF
NA	TRBJ1-2	TRBV4-3	few	TGCGCCAGCAGCCAAGAGGAAAGGGCCATCTATGGCTACACCTTC	CASSQEERAIYGYTF
NA	TRBJ1-5	TRBV6-5	many	TGTGCCAGCAGTTACGGCGGGGGTAGCAATCAGCCCCAGCATTTT	CASSYGGGSNQPQHF
NA	TRBJ2-5	TRBV7-8	many	TGTGCCAGCAGCTTAGGTAGGAGGAGGTCCCTCTACCAAGAGACCCAGTACTTC	CASSLGRRRSLYQETQYF
TRBD2	TRBJ2-1	TRBV5-6	NA	TGTGCCAGCAGCTTTTATGGGACTAGCGACTACAATGAGCAGTTCTTC	CASSFYGTSDYNEQFF
NA	TRBJ1-4	TRBV6-5	few	TGTGCCAGCAGTTACTCGAGATGGGTAGAGGCAACTAATGAAAAACTGTTTTTT	CASSYSRWVEATNEKLFF
NA	TRBJ1-2	TRBV7-2	many	TGTGCCAGCAGCTTGCCGGGACGGATTAACTATGGCTACACCTTC	CASSLPGRINYGYTF
TRBD2	TRBJ2-2	TRBV19	NA	TGTGCCAGTAGTACCGCCGGGGCCGCGGGGGATTCCGGGGAGCTGTTTTTT	CASSTAGAAGDSGELFF
NA	TRBJ2-7	TRBV7-6	many	TGTGCCAGCAGCGAAAGGTCGGGAGTGCTGTACTTC	CASSERSGVLYF